This TCR beta chain is from a study of Graves' ophthalmopathy and Graves' hyperthyroidism (dated by TCRdb to 2016 to 2019). Turning to the overall study: Peripheral blood samples were taken at the time of initial diagnosis, before any treatment was given. To tell Graves' ophthalmopathy apart from Graves' hyperthyroidism, and to predict which patients would progress to ophthalmopathy, the study relied on TCR beta repertoire signatures. In total, 135 blood samples were TCR-sequenced: 40 to 45 ophthalmopathy, under 85 hyperthyroidism and approximately 17 hyperthyroidism-to-ophthalmopathy patients. To explore V-J signatures that separate ophthalmopathy from hyperthyroidism, a discovery set of 100 patients was enrolled, consisting of about 41 with ophthalmopathy and 57 with stable hyperthyroidism. An independent validation cohort was composed of around 19 hyperthyroidism patients and roughly 16 patients who later progressed from hyperthyroidism to ophthalmopathy. In roughly 6 hyperthyroidism patients, T-cell repertoires of thyroid tissue and blood were compared. Once sampling was done, hyperthyroidism patients were given methimazole at a starting dose of 30 mg daily, while ophthalmopathy patients were given high-dose intravenous methylprednisolone. The 100 or so discovery patients were randomly split 7:3 into training and test sets. The paper as a whole reports these results and caveats: No statistical method was used to predetermine the sample size, and group allocation was not hidden from the investigators. In cross-validation, the 13-signature model distinguished ophthalmopathy from stable hyperthyroidism with just over 85% sensitivity and approximately 81% specificity, and in the test set the corresponding values were approximately 79% and 70%. Most expanded thyroid clonotypes with frequency above 0.001 were also detected in blood, suggesting blood repertoires may reflect the thyroid immune response. In validation, the model predicted ophthalmopathy progression with nearly 71% sensitivity and less than 80% specificity; some 13 predicted patients were CT-confirmed with GO in a median of about 6.1 months.

For repertoire sequencing, TCR beta CDR3 regions were amplified from RNA transcripts. The first round of RT-PCR was done with HTBI primers and the Qiagen OneStep RT-PCR kit, and was followed by a second round of multiplex PCR, then size selection and purification. The libraries underwent paired-end sequencing with 100 bp reads on an Illumina HiSeq2000. Concerning the study's data processing: SOAPnuke was used to process the reads, removing any read that contained adapters or uncalled bases, had a mean Phred below 15, or lacked an exact match to the constant primer or identifier. High-quality paired reads were merged with COPE v1.2.5. Each unique nucleotide sequence was treated as a clonotype, and MiTCR v1.1 was used to align the clonotypes to the IMGT TRB V, D and J references. The analysis was limited to V-J combinations with a frequency above 0.0001, which together covered 99.2% of repertoires. For each V-J combination, a TCR clonal expansion and chaos score was defined as F50 clonal expansion divided by the chaos observed in the TCRdist matrix. Features were reduced by Welch's t-statistics and random forest to approximately 13 V-J combinations, which fed a naive Bayes classifier. The Morisita-Horn index was used to measure how similar the thyroid and blood repertoires were. TCRdb reran the public reads through fastp at Q25 and MiXCR, keeping productive beta chains. A single entry per CDR3 protein holds the most common genes and DNA from its merged rows. It is TCRdb's table, rather than the study itself, that gives the V and J calls and clone size. The table for this sample lists 600,000 to 650,000 distinct CDR3 sequences; 22% of them were counted only once. The ten top clones hold roughly 6.9% of the sample.

Hyperthyroidism was considered stable if no progression to ophthalmopathy occurred within 18 months of follow-up. Patients with hyperthyroidism were aged 18 to 65 years, had been newly diagnosed, and had a disease duration of less than 2 months. Anyone with other autoimmune diseases, uncontrolled infections, pregnancy or lactation was excluded from the study. Diagnosis was based on clinical symptoms, serum thyroxine, TRAb, thyroid ultrasound and orbital computed tomography. Ficoll-Paque density gradient centrifugation was used to isolate PBMCs from about 9.4 ml of fresh peripheral blood. Trizol reagent was used to extract the total RNA, and its quality was then checked on an Agilent 2100 Bioanalyzer. In the case of this clonotype: The clone's antigen remains unknown. One base away there is no much larger clone; base qualities are not given.

The receptor comes from a young woman with stable Graves' hyperthyroidism. Some clones in this sample may be carry-over from other donors' samples. Donor details come from another sample of the same person, matched by shared clones. Sequenced input: peripheral blood.

The encoded CDR3 is CASSSKGGGYGYTF. The DNA reads as follows: TGTGCCAGCAGTTCCAAGGGGGGTGGCTATGGCTACACCTTC. The sequence is built from TRBV12-3 or TRBV12-4 and TRBJ1-2; a weak D assignment points to TRBD1 (6 bases agree). The CDR3 starts with the cysteine, ends with the phenylalanine, and has 14 residues. Just the 42-base CDR3 DNA is kept, in frame starting at base 1. V is clipped by 4 bases and J by 4 bases, and the sequence between their germline boundaries is 13 bases long.